The source of this TCR beta chain is a study of vaccination effects on CD4 cells after COVID-19 (dated by TCRdb to between 2021 and 2024). Regarding the complete study: Each participant received two doses of an mRNA SARS-CoV-2 vaccine, either BNT162b2 or mRNA-1273. Altogether, around 11 COVID-19 convalescent patients and a few SARS-CoV-2-naive healthy vaccine recipients made up the full study. Cultures from other donors in the study were sequenced with the Oncomine TCR Beta short-read assay on an Illumina iSeq 100. The study compared SARS-CoV-2 spike-specific CD4+ TCR repertoires before and after mRNA vaccination in COVID-19 convalescent patients and infection-naive vaccine recipients. Here is what the overall study found, with its caveats: In healthy vaccine recipients, vaccine-induced clones were almost all SARS-CoV-2 mono-reactive, with only 1 of 255 cross-reactive with common cold coronaviruses. Clones induced by infection and clones induced by vaccination both contracted markedly at late timepoints after vaccination, which fits with T cell responses waning over time. The study was limited by a small number of convalescent patients, and early post-infection timepoints were lacking.

The library came from the immunoSEQ multiplex PCR assay. DNA from the cultured, isolated CD4+ T cells was subjected to TCR beta CDR3 sequencing. Processing in the source paper ran as follows. Non-productive TCR sequences were discarded, and reads were trimmed to the CDR3 region, with only CDR3s of 7 or more amino acids retained. The MANAFEST web app was used to identify antigen-specific clonotypes by comparing expansion in peptide wells with expansion in reference cultures. For clones to be considered positive, expansion at FDR<0.05 versus reference and all other wells, an odds ratio above 5, and a frequency above 0.1% in two replicate wells were required. A clonotype was called cross-reactive if it was significantly expanded both in SARS-CoV-2 spike wells and in at least one common cold coronavirus spike condition. CDR3 similarity was assessed by Levenshtein distance with the stringdist R package, and unrooted trees were built with ape in R 3.6.1. TCRdb mirrors the immuneACCESS table, restricted to in-frame sequences. Some clones are absent from its copies; in checked studies, under half trace to an unresolved V gene, and the reason for the others is unknown. That table supplies the V and J calls and clone size; D and trimming were determined from the DNA. The sample table holds about 43,000 clones, of which roughly 72% were seen once. 10% to 13% of the sample is held by the ten biggest clonotypes.

V and J are truncated by 5 bases and 7 bases respectively, leaving an intervening sequence of 15 bases. Taken from the germline V gene, the CDR1 and CDR2 loops are SGHVS and FQNEAQ. From the cysteine through the phenylalanine, the CDR3 covers 14 amino acids. CDR3 DNA only is kept here, 42 bases in frame from base 1. Points on this clone: Which antigen it targets is not known. One base away there is no much larger clone; base qualities are not given.

In the ViraFEST assay, PBMC were stimulated with viral peptide pools, and antigen-specific CD4+ T cell clonotypes were then identified by expansion using TCR sequencing. After 10 days of culture, CD4+ T cells were isolated with the EasySep CD4+ T cell isolation kit. The absence of prior SARS-CoV-2 infection in healthy vaccine recipients was confirmed by negative nucleocapsid antibodies before and after vaccination. Under 2.5 million PBMC per well were cultured with approximately 10 ug/ml peptides in IMDM containing approximately 4.7% human AB serum, about 9 IU/ml IL-2 and gentamicin. Half of the culture medium was replaced with fresh IL-2-containing medium on days 3 and 7. Each peptide stimulation condition was cultured in triplicate wells unless otherwise noted. PBMC were separated from whole blood using Ficoll-Paque Plus gradient centrifugation and were then either cryopreserved at -140C or used fresh. The overlapping peptide pools covered the spike proteins of SARS-CoV-2 as well as those of the common cold coronaviruses HCoV-NL63, HCoV-OC43 and HCoV-229E. The QIAamp micro DNA kit was used to extract genomic DNA from the cultured CD4+ T cells.

The TCR sequence derives from a human donor who received a COVID-19 vaccine. This specimen consisted of CD4+ T cells from PBMCs cultured with SARS-CoV-2 spike peptides, obtained before COVID-19 vaccination. Reading the label with the study, this specimen's cell subset or site is: SARS-CoV-2 spike overlapping peptide pool stimulation. Here the chain combines TRBV7-8 and TRBJ1-5, and TRBD1 may be the D gene, going by 6 matching bases. The CDR3 region: CASSGVLQGQPQHF. The DNA sequence is given as TGTGCCAGCAGCGGGGTCCTTCAGGGGCAGCCCCAGCATTTT.